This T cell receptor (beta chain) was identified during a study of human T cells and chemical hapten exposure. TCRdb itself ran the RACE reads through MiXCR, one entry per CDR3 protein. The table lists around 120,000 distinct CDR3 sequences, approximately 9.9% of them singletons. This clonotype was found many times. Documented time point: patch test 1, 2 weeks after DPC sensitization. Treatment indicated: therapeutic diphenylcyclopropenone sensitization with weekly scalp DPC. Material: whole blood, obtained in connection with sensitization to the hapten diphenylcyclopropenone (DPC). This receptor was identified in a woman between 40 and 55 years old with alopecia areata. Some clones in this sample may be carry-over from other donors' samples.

The chain's CDR3 is CASTTGQLSGEQYF. The CDR3 DNA reads TGTGCCAGCACTACCGGGCAGCTGTCTGGCGAGCAGTACTTC. V gene TRBV6-5 combines with J gene TRBJ2-7; D is ambiguous. CDR3 length equals 14 residues. The germline V gene has CDR1 MNHEY and CDR2 SVGAGI. V lost 7 bases to trimming and J lost 6 bases, with 19 bases between them.